Shown below are 32 T cell receptor beta chains from a single sample sequenced in a study of T cell changes during pregnancy in multiple sclerosis (dated by TCRdb to about 2019). Libraries were made using the immunoSEQ multiplex PCR assay. TCRdb stores this immuneACCESS table with in-frame sequences only. Part of the clones is absent; in the studies checked, under half of the shortfall reflects unresolved V genes, and no reason is known for the rest. This sample is represented by 30,000 to 40,000 clones; approximately 88% of them were singletons. Jointly, the top ten make up around 8% of the sample. This specimen was CD8+ T cells from peripheral blood mononuclear cells, taken before pregnancy. These receptors all stem from a female donor with multiple sclerosis, enrolled in a pregnancy study.

This clone was picked up a small number of times. This chain joins TRBV4-3 and TRBJ1-2; 8 nucleotides line up with TRBD1. This CDR3 comprises 13 residues. Germline CDR1 reads LGHNA; CDR2 reads YSLEER. V lost 4 bases, J lost 8 bases, and 6 bases stayed unmatched. This CDR3 is CASSRDRGNGYTF. In DNA, the CDR3 is TGCGCCAGCAGCCGAGACAGGGGAAACGGCTACACCTTC.

This clone has just a few counts. V gene TRBV6-4 combines with J gene TRBJ1-2; possible D gene TRBD1, 5 bases. The CDR3 contains 18 residues. The germline V gene has CDR1 MRHNA and CDR2 SNTAGT. V lost 3 bases and J lost 8, with 28 bases in between. The CDR3 DNA reads as TGTGCCAGCAGTGATAGGAGTGTGACAGTAAGGTGGTTCTACGGCTACACCTTC. Amino acids: CASSDRSVTVRWFYGYTF.

The rearrangement uses TRBV4-1 and TRBJ2-7, with 7 bases identical to TRBD1. Losses at the gene ends were 2 bases for V and 2 bases for J; bases not matched to a gene: 3. Germline assignment: CDR1 MGHRA and CDR2 YSYEKL. The CDR3 is 14 amino acids. The CDR3 DNA is TGCGCCAGCAGCCAAAGTCAGGGGGCCTACGAGCAGTACTTC. This translates into CASSQSQGAYEQYF.

V is TRBV28 and J is TRBJ1-1; D gene ambiguous. Germline-derived CDR1 and CDR2 are MDHEN and SYDVKM. The CDR3 extends over 14 amino acids. V gave up 5 bases and J gave up 10 bases, with 20 bases separating them. The CDR3 DNA sequence: TGTGCCAGCAGTAAAACGGTAGCTGGGGAGTTAGCTTTCTTT. This translates into CASSKTVAGELAFF.

The gene calls are TRBV7-8 and TRBJ1-1; D gene uncertain. Germline lookup yields CDR1 SGHVS and CDR2 FQNEAQ. V was cut by 4 bases and J by 9 bases, with 12 bases left in between. The length of the CDR3 is 12 residues. The CDR3 spells CASSSPGSKAFF. As DNA, the CDR3 is TGTGCCAGCAGCTCCCCGGGGAGTAAAGCTTTCTTT.

The table lists this clone with a few counts. The chain is built from TRBV14 and TRBJ1-2; 9 positions agree with TRBD1. Germline V lookup: CDR1 SGHDN, CDR2 FVKESK. The CDR3 is 15 amino acids. V dropped 4 bases and J dropped 2; count of bases not matched to a gene: 5. CDR3 amino acids: CASSRQGTGNYGYTF. CDR3 in DNA: TGTGCCAGCAGCCGTCAAGGGACAGGGAACTATGGCTACACCTTC.

This clone was recorded once. The rearrangement joins TRBV30 to TRBJ2-7; D gene ambiguous. The CDR3 sequence is 12 residues long. Per germline, CDR1 GTSNPN and CDR2 SVGIG (reference sequence). V lost 7 bases and J 3 bases, leaving 13 bases between the germline ends. CDR3: CALETDFYEQYF. The CDR3 DNA reads as TGTGCCTTAGAAACAGATTTCTACGAGCAGTACTTC.

The genes are TRBV7-9 and TRBJ2-5, with D possibly TRBD2 on 6 matching bases. The V gene's germline CDR1 is SEHNR and CDR2 FQNEAQ (reference sequence). V was trimmed by 3 bases and J by 4 bases, leaving 18 bases between them. The CDR3 consists of 16 residues. CDR3 sequence (DNA): TGTGCCAGCAGCTTCCCAAATATCTCTAGCGCAGAGACCCAGTACTTC. Translated: CASSFPNISSAETQYF.

This clone was seen once. The V call is TRBV7-9, the J call TRBJ2-2; TRBD1 agrees at 9 bases. The junction had 3 bases not matched to a gene; V was cut back by 1 base and J by 6 bases. The CDR3 covers 15 residues. Germline V gene lookup returns CDR1 SEHNR and CDR2 FQNEAQ (reference sequence). CDR3 sequence: CASSLVQGAAGELFF. CDR3 nucleotides: TGTGCCAGCAGCTTAGTACAGGGGGCCGCCGGGGAGCTGTTTTTT.

V is TRBV28 and J is TRBJ2-3; 8 bases agree with TRBD2. V trimming: 5 bases; J trimming: 5 bases; junction bases outside the gene matches: 6. Germline V gene data show CDR1 as MDHEN and CDR2 as SYDVKM. The CDR3 is made up of 14 amino acids. Here the CDR3 DNA reads TGTGCCAGCAGTCGGACTAGCATACGAGATACGCAGTATTTT. It yields the protein CASSRTSIRDTQYF.

The chain has TRBV19 and TRBJ1-4; D gene ambiguous. V lost 7 bases and J lost 7, with 10 bases in between. Germline CDR1 and CDR2: LNHDA and SQIVND (reference sequence). The CDR3 runs 12 residues. In nucleotides, the CDR3 is TGTGCCAGTACCTCGGTTGGTGAAAAACTGTTTTTT. Translated: CASTSVGEKLFF.

The CDR3 spells CASSSGGQESGEAFF. CDR3 nucleotide sequence: TGTGCCAGCAGTTCGGGGGGACAGGAGTCTGGTGAAGCTTTCTTT. The rearrangement links TRBV6-5 to TRBJ1-1, with 8 bases that match TRBD1. Germline assignment: CDR1 MNHEY and CDR2 SVGAGI. The CDR3 runs to 15 residues. The J segment lost 7 bases and the V segment lost 4 bases, leaving 11 bases of the junction unmatched.

The DNA of the CDR3 is TGTGCCAGCAGCTCCCGGGACACATTGAACACTGAAGCTTTCTTT. Translation gives CASSSRDTLNTEAFF. This chain joins TRBV11-3 and TRBJ1-1; the D gene is possibly TRBD1 (6 bases). The CDR3 loop spans 15 amino acids. Germline CDR1 is SGHNT and CDR2 is YENEEA. V gave up 4 bases and J gave up 0 bases, with 12 bases separating them.

This chain joins TRBV9 and TRBJ1-3; maybe TRBD1 (6 bases). This CDR3 spans 15 amino acids. With 0 bases removed from V and 4 bases from J, the gap between germline ends came to 11 bases. Germline V gene data show CDR1 as SGDLS and CDR2 as YYNGEE. CDR3 coding DNA: TGTGCCAGCAGCGTAGCCAGGGGAGAGGGAAACACCATATATTTT. It codes for CASSVARGEGNTIYF.

J is TRBJ2-7 and V is TRBV18; tentative D call: TRBD1 (5 bases). V lost 0 bases to trimming and J lost 6 bases, with 9 bases between them. Germline values: CDR1 KGHSH, CDR2 LQKENI. The CDR3 has 13 residues. In nucleotides, the CDR3 is TGTGCCAGCTCACCACCCACAGGTCCCGAGCAGTACTTC. Encoded protein: CASSPPTGPEQYF. Using reference TRBV18 and TRBJ2-7 for the parts outside the CDR3, the full variable domain is NAGVMQNPRHLVRRRGQEARLRCSPMKGHSHVYWYRQLPEEGLKFMVYLQKENIIDESGMPKERFSAEFPKEGPSILRIQQVVRGDSAAYFCASSPPTGPEQYFGPGTRLTVT.

This sequence joins TRBV15 and TRBJ2-1; D unresolved. The germline gives CDR1 LNHNV, CDR2 YYDKDF (reference sequence). Trimming stripped 6 bases from V and 0 bases from J, with 6 bases between. The CDR3 contains 13 residues. The CDR3: CATRTSSYNEQFF. CDR3 DNA sequence: TGTGCCACCAGAACCAGCTCCTACAATGAGCAGTTCTTC.

The chain links TRBV7-3 to TRBJ1-2; 7 positions match TRBD1. Germline V gives CDR1 SGHTA, CDR2 FQGTGA. CDR3 length equals 15 residues. Germline trimming cut 2 bases from V and 4 bases from J; bases unmatched to any gene: 7. CDR3 bases: TGTGCCAGCAGCTTATCGACAGGGACTGTCTATGGCTACACCTTC. It is translated as CASSLSTGTVYGYTF. The full variable domain, its missing parts supplied by reference TRBV7-3 and TRBJ1-2, is GAGVSQTPSNKVTEKGKYVELRCDPISGHTALYWYRQSLGQGPEFLIYFQGTGAADDSGLPNDRFFAVRPEGSVSTLKIQRTERGDSAVYLCASSLSTGTVYGYTFGSGTRLTVV.

The DNA of the CDR3 is TGTGCCACCTGGACAGGGAGTGAGGCTTTCTTT. Translation gives CATWTGSEAFF. The V call is TRBV19, the J call TRBJ1-1; TRBD1 matches at 8 bases. V dropped 10 bases and J dropped 11; count of bases not matched to a gene: 9. The CDR3 totals 11 residues. CDR1 and CDR2 from the germline V gene are LNHDA and SQIVND (reference sequence).

V and J are TRBV9 and TRBJ2-5; TRBD1 is a possible D gene (5 bases). Germline loops: CDR1 SGDLS, CDR2 YYNGEE. The CDR3 consists of 16 residues. Trimming shortened V by 0 bases and J by 0 bases, and 12 bases separated the two germline ends. DNA for the CDR3: TGTGCCAGCAGCGTAGGTGTTGACAGCAACCAAGAGACCCAGTACTTC. Its translation is CASSVGVDSNQETQYF.

The chain links TRBV7-9 to TRBJ2-7; TRBD1 matches 8 bases. The CDR3 totals 12 residues. Losses at the gene ends were 8 bases for V and 3 bases for J; bases not matched to a gene: 3. Germline V gives CDR1 SEHNR, CDR2 FQNEAQ (reference sequence). The CDR3 loop is CASGTGNYEQYF. CDR3 coding DNA: TGTGCCAGCGGGACAGGTAACTACGAGCAGTACTTC.

V and J are TRBV27 and TRBJ2-7; weak D call: TRBD1 (5 bases). This CDR3 has 11 residues. Trimming shortened V by 9 bases and J by 5 bases, and 11 bases separated the two germline ends. The germline V gene has CDR1 MNHEY and CDR2 SMNVEV (reference sequence). CDR3 in DNA: TGTGCCAGTTACTCAGGGCACGAGCAGTACTTC. It yields the protein CASYSGHEQYF.

The genes are TRBV4-1 and TRBJ1-1, with D maybe TRBD1 (5 bases). Deletions cut 0 bases from V and 4 bases from J, with 12 bases between. There are 15 residues in the CDR3. CDR1 MGHRA and CDR2 YSYEKL come from the germline V gene. The CDR3 DNA is TGCGCCAGCAGCCAAGAGGGGAGGGGTGGCACTGAAGCTTTCTTT. Translating it yields CASSQEGRGGTEAFF.

V and J are TRBV10-3 and TRBJ2-7; the match to TRBD1 covers 12 bases. The CDR3 is made up of 15 amino acids. J gave up 3 bases and V 3 bases, and 3 bases lay outside the gene matches. The V gene's germline CDR1 is ENHRY and CDR2 SYGVKD. The CDR3 sequence: CAISEGTGGFYEQYF. CDR3 coding DNA: TGTGCCATCAGTGAAGGGACAGGGGGCTTCTACGAGCAGTACTTC.

The chain links TRBV19 to TRBJ1-5; D is perhaps TRBD1 (6 bases). Trimming stripped 5 bases from V and 2 bases from J, with 13 bases between. The CDR3 runs to 15 residues. The germline gives CDR1 LNHDA, CDR2 SQIVND (reference sequence). The CDR3 loop is CASSAHRVGNQPQHF. CDR3 bases: TGTGCCAGTAGTGCCCACAGGGTTGGCAATCAGCCCCAGCATTTT.

The chain uses TRBV6-1 and TRBJ2-1, with TRBD1 matching 9 bases. The trim removed 6 bases at V and 7 bases at J, leaving 7 bases unmatched. CDR3 size: 14 residues. CDR1 MNHNS and CDR2 SASEGT come from the germline V gene. The CDR3 sequence is CASRGDRVSNEQFF. CDR3 in DNA: TGTGCCAGCAGAGGGGACAGGGTCTCTAATGAGCAGTTCTTC.

The chain recombines TRBV5-1 with TRBJ2-1, with D unresolved. Germline values: CDR1 SGHRS, CDR2 YFSETQ. Trimming cost V 2 bases and J 0 bases, with 6 bases left between them. The CDR3 is made up of 14 amino acids. The CDR3 bases are TGCGCCAGCAGCTTAGACTTCTCCTACAATGAGCAGTTCTTC. It translates to CASSLDFSYNEQFF.

This rearrangement joins TRBV29-1 to TRBJ2-3; D gene unclear. This CDR3 has 14 residues. CDR1 and CDR2 from the germline V gene are SQVTM and ANQGSEA. Trimming pared 2 bases from V and 0 bases from J, leaving 9 bases between. CDR3 DNA sequence: TGCAGCGTTGAACCGGCGGCGAGCACAGATACGCAGTATTTT. As protein: CSVEPAASTDTQYF.

The gene calls are TRBV5-1 and TRBJ2-1; 13 bases line up with TRBD2. V dropped 2 bases and J dropped 8; count of bases not matched to a gene: 4. Germline CDR1 is SGHRS and CDR2 is YFSETQ. The CDR3 totals 15 residues. CDR3 in DNA: TGCGCCAGCAGCTTAACTAGCGGGAGGGTCTATGAGCAGTTCTTC. This gives the protein CASSLTSGRVYEQFF. The entire variable domain, with the rest obtained from reference TRBV5-1 and TRBJ2-1, is as follows: KAGVTQTPRYLIKTRGQQVTLSCSPISGHRSVSWYQQTPGQGLQFLFEYFSETQRNKGNFPGRFSGRQFSNSRSEMNVSTLELGDSALYLCASSLTSGRVYEQFFGPGTRLTVL.

The gene calls are TRBV9 and TRBJ2-1; 7 bases agree with TRBD2. Per germline, CDR1 SGDLS and CDR2 YYNGEE. Unmatched junction bases numbered 6, after V lost 4 bases and J lost 8 bases. This CDR3 spans 13 amino acids. The CDR3 sequence: CASSYTSVHEQFF. As DNA, the CDR3 is TGTGCCAGCAGCTATACTAGCGTGCATGAGCAGTTCTTC.

This clone has only a few counts. V is TRBV10-3 and J is TRBJ2-2; D remains unclear. Trimming removed 0 bases at V and 3 bases at J, with 2 bases between. Germline-derived CDR1 and CDR2 are ENHRY and SYGVKD. The CDR3 extends over 13 amino acids. In DNA, the CDR3 is TGTGCCATCAGTGAGTCCGACACCGGGGAGCTGTTTTTT. Translation: CAISESDTGELFF.

The chain joins TRBV19 to TRBJ2-7; 8 positions match TRBD1. This CDR3 comprises 14 residues. With 4 bases clipped from V and 6 bases from J, the junction kept 8 bases outside the gene matches. The germline V gene encodes CDR1 LNHDA and CDR2 SQIVND (reference sequence). In nucleotides, the CDR3 is TGTGCCAGTAGTACCCGACAGGGGCTATTCGAGCAGTACTTC. Residues: CASSTRQGLFEQYF.

This rearrangement joins TRBV27 to TRBJ1-5, with D possibly being TRBD1 (6 bases). Germline V gene data show CDR1 as MNHEY and CDR2 as SMNVEV (reference sequence). Trimming shortened V by 1 base and J by 7 bases, and 11 bases separated the two germline ends. The CDR3 loop spans 14 amino acids. CDR3 sequence (DNA): TGTGCCAGCAGTTTATACGGGGGGCAGCAGCCCCAGCATTTT. Translated, it gives CASSLYGGQQPQHF.